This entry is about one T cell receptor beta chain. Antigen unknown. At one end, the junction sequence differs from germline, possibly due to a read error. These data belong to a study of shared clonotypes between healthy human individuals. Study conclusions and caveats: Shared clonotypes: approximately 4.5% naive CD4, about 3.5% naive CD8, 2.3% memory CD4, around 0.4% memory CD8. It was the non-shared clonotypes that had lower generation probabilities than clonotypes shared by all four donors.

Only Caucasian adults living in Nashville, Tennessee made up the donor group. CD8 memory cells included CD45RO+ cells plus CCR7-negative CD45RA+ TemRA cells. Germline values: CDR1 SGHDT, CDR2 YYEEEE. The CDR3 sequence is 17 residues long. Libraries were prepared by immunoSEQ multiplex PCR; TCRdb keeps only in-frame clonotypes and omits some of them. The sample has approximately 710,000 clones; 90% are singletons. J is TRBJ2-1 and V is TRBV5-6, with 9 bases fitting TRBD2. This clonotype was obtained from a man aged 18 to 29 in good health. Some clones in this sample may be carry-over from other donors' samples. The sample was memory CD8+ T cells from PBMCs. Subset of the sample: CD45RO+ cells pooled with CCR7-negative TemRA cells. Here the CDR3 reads CVSSLNPGLAALLGQFF. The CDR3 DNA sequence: TGTGTCAGCAGCTTGAATCCGGGACTAGCAGCCCTTCTAGGGCAGTTCTTC.